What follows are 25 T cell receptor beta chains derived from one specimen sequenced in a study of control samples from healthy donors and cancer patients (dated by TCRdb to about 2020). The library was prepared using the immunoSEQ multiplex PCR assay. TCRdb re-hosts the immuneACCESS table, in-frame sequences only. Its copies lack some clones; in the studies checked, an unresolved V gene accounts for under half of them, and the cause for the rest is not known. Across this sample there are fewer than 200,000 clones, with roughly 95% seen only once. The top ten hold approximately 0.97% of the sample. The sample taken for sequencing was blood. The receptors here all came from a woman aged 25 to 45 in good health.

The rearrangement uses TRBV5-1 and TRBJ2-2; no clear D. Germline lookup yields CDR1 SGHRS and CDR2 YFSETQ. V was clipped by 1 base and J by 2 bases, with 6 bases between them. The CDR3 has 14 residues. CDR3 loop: CASSLRLNTGELFF. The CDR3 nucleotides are TGCGCCAGCAGCTTGCGGCTAAACACCGGGGAGCTGTTTTTT.

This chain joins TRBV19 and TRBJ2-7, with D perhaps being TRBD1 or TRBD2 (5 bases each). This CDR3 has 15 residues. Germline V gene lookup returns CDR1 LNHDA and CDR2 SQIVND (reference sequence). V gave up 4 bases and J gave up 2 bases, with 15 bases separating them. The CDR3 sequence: CASSRYRDGPYEQYF. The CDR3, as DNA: TGTGCCAGTAGTAGATACCGGGACGGACCCTACGAGCAGTACTTC.

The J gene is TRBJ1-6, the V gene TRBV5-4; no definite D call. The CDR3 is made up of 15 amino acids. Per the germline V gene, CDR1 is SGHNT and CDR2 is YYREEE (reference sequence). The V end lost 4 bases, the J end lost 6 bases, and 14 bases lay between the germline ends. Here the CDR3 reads CASSTQVGSNSPLHF. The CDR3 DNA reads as TGTGCCAGCAGCACTCAGGTGGGGAGTAATTCACCCCTCCACTTT.

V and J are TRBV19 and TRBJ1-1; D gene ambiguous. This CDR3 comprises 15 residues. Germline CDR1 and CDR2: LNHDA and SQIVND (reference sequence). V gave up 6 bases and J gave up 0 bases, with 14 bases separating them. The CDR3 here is CASSQDPRMNTEAFF. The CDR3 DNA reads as TGTGCCAGTAGCCAAGACCCTAGAATGAACACTGAAGCTTTCTTT.

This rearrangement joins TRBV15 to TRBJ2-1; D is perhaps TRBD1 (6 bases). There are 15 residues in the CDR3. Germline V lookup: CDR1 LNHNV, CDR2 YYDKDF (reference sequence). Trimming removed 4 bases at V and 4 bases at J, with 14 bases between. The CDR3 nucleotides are TGTGCCACCAGCACCGGTAGGCAGGGGTACAATGAGCAGTTCTTC. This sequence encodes CATSTGRQGYNEQFF.

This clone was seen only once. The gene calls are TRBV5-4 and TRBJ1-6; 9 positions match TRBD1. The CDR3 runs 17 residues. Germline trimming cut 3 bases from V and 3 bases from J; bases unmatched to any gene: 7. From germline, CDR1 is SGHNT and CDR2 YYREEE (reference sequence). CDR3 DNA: TGTGCCAGCAGCTGGGAGGACAGGGGACACTATAATTCACCCCTCCACTTT. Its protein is CASSWEDRGHYNSPLHF.

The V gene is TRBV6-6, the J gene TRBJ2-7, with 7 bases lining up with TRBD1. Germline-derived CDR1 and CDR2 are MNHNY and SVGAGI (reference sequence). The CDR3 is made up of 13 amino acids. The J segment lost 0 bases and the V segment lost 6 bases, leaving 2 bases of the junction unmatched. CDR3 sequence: CASSRGNSYEQYF. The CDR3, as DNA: TGTGCCAGCAGCAGGGGGAACTCCTACGAGCAGTACTTC.

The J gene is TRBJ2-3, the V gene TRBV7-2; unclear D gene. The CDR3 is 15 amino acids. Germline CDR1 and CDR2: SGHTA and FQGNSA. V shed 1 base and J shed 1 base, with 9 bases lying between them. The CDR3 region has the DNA TGTGCCAGCAGCTTAGACTCAGCCGGCACAGATACGCAGTATTTT. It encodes CASSLDSAGTDTQYF. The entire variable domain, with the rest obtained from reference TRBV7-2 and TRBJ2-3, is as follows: GAGVSQSPSNKVTEKGKDVELRCDPISGHTALYWYRQSLGQGLEFLIYFQGNSAPDKSGLPSDRFSAERTGGSVSTLTIQRTQQEDSAVYLCASSLDSAGTDTQYFGPGTRLTVL.

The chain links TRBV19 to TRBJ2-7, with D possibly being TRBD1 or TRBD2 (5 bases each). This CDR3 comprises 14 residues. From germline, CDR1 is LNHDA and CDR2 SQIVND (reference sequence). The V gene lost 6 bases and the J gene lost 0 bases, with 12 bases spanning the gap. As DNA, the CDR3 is TGTGCCAGTAGCCGGGACGGAGTCTCCTACGAGCAGTACTTC. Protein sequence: CASSRDGVSYEQYF.

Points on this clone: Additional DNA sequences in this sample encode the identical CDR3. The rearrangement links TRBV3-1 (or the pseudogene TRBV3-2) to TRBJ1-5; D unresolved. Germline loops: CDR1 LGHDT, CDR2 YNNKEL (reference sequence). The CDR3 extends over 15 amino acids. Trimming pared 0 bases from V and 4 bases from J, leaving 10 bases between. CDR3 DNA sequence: TGTGCCAGCAGCCAAGATTCCCGGGCTAATCAGCCCCAGCATTTT. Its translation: CASSQDSRANQPQHF.

CDR3 DNA: TGTGCCACCTGCCCCCGGGGTAGCTCCTACGAGCAGTACTTC. Encoded protein: CATCPRGSSYEQYF. V usage is TRBV6-5 and J usage is TRBJ2-7; D perhaps matches TRBD2 (5 bases). In germline, CDR1 is MNHEY, CDR2 SVGAGI. The CDR3 loop spans 14 amino acids. Trimming took off 10 bases at V and 0 bases at J, with 16 bases between the two ends.

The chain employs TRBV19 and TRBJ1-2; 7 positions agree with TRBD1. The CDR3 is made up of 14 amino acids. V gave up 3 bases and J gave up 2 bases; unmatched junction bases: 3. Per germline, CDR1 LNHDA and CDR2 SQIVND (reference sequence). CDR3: CASSILQGNYGYTF. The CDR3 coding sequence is TGTGCCAGTAGTATCCTACAGGGGAACTATGGCTACACCTTC.

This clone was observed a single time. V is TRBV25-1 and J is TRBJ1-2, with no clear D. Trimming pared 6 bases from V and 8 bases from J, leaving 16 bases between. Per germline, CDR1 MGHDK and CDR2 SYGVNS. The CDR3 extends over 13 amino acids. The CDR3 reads CASRMDGELGYTF. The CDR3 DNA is TGTGCCAGCAGAATGGACGGAGAACTCGGCTACACCTTC.

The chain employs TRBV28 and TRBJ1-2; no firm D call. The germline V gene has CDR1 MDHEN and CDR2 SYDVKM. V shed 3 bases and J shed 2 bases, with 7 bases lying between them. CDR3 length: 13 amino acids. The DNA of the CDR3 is TGTGCCAGCAGTTTGGTTCTAAACTATGGCTACACCTTC. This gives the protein CASSLVLNYGYTF.

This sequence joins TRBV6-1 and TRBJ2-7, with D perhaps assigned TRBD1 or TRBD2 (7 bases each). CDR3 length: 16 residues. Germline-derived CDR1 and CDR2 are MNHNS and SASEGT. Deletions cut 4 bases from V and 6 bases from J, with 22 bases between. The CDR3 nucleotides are TGTGCCAGCAGTGCCTTTTTCCGGGCAGGGGGGGTCGAGCAGTACTTC. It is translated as CASSAFFRAGGVEQYF.

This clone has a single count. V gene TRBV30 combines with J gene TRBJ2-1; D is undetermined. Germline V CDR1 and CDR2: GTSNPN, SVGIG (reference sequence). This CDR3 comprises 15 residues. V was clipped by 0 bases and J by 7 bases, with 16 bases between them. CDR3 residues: CAWSVPQEKENEQFF. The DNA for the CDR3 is TGTGCCTGGAGTGTACCCCAGGAAAAGGAAAATGAGCAGTTCTTC.

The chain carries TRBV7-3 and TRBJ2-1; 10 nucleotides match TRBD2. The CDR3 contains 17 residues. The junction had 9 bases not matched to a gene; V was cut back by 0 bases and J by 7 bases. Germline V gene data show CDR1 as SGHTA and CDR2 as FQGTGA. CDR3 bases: TGTGCCAGCAGCTTAACGGTTAGCGGGAGGACCAGGAATGAGCAGTTCTTC. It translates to CASSLTVSGRTRNEQFF.

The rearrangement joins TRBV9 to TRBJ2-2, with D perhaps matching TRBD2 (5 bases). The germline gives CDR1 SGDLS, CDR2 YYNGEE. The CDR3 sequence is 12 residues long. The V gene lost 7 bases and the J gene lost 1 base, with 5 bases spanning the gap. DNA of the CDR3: TGTGCCAGCGCGGGGAACACCGGGGAGCTGTTTTTT. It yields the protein CASAGNTGELFF.

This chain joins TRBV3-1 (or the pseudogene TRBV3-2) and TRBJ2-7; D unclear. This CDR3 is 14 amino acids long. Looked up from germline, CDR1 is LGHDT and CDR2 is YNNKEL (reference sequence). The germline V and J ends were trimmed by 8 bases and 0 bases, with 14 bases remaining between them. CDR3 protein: CASALGRHSYEQYF. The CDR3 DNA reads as TGTGCCAGCGCCTTAGGAAGACACTCCTACGAGCAGTACTTC.

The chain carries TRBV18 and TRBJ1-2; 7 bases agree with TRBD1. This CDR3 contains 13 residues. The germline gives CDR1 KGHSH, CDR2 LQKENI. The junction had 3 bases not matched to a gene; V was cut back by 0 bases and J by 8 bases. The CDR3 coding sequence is TGTGCCAGCTCACCACCGGGACAGCCGGGCTACACCTTC. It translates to CASSPPGQPGYTF.

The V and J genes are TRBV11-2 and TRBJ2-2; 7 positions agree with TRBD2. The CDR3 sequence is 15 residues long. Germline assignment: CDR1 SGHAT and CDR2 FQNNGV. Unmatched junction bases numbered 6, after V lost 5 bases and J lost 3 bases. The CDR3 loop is CASSGGRADTGELFF. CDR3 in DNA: TGTGCCAGCAGCGGCGGGAGAGCAGACACCGGGGAGCTGTTTTTT. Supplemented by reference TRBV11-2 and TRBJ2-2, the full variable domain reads EAGVAQSPRYKIIEKRQSVAFWCNPISGHATLYWYQQILGQGPKLLIQFQNNGVVDDSQLPKDRFSAERLKGVDSTLKIQPAKLEDSAVYLCASSGGRADTGELFFGEGSRLTVL.

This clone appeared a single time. CDR3 in amino acids: CASSLGLVTDTQYF. For the CDR3, the DNA is TGTGCCAGCAGCTTAGGACTAGTCACAGATACGCAGTATTTT. The chain is built from TRBV5-4 and TRBJ2-3, with 7 bases lining up with TRBD2. Germline V gene sequence: CDR1 SGHNT, CDR2 YYREEE (reference sequence). The CDR3 consists of 14 residues. Unmatched junction bases numbered 2, after V lost 2 bases and J lost 2 bases. The full variable domain, completed using reference TRBV5-4 and TRBJ2-3, is ETGVTQSPTHLIKTRGQQVTLRCSSQSGHNTVSWYQQALGQGPQFIFQYYREEENGRGNFPPRFSGLQFPNYSSELNVNALELDDSALYLCASSLGLVTDTQYFGPGTRLTVL.

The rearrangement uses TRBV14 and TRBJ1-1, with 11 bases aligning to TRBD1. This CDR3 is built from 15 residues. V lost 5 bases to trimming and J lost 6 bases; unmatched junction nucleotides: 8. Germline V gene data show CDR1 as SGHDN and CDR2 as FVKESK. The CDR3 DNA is TGTGCCAGCAGCATAGGACAGGGGGCGTTATCTGAAGCTTTCTTT. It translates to CASSIGQGALSEAFF.

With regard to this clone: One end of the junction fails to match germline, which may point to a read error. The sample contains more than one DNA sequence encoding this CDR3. CDR3 protein: CASSWDRGGNEQFF. The CDR3 nucleotides are TGTGCCAGCAGCTGGGACAGGGGAGGCAATGAACAGTTCTTC. This chain connects TRBV27 to TRBJ2-1, with 10 bases that match TRBD1. In germline, CDR1 is MNHEY, CDR2 SMNVEV (reference sequence). The CDR3 is 14 amino acids.

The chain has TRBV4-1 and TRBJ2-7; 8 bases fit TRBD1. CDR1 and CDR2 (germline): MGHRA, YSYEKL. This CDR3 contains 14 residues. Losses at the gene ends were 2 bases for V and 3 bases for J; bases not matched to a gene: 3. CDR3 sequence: CASSQSDRGYEQYF. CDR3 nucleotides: TGCGCCAGCAGCCAAAGCGACAGGGGCTACGAGCAGTACTTC.